This is a list of T cell receptor beta chains from one sample in a study of blood T cell repertoires in COVID-19. Some clones are missing from TCRdb's copy, which holds only in-frame ones; the method was immunoSEQ multiplex PCR. This sample has about 220,000 clones, with roughly 80% found just once. The specimen was peripheral blood. The receptors were sampled from a woman aged 70 to 79 with acute or convalescent COVID-19. Both conserved end residues are part of each CDR3. Each record gives: clone size, CDR3 length, V gene, D gene, J gene, CDR3 DNA, CDR3 protein. A D gene is named only where the DNA matches it firmly. Only part of the rows carry a size: once, few, many, or a class if the clone is expanded.

>once|14|TRBV6-5|-|TRBJ2-3
TGTGCCAGCAGTTCGCGGACTGGCACAGATACGCAGTATTTT
CASSSRTGTDTQYF
>-|15|TRBV4-3|TRBD2|TRBJ2-1
TGCGCCAGCAGCCAAGAACTAGCGGTCTACAATGAGCAGTTCTTC
CASSQELAVYNEQFF
>-|13|TRBV5-1|TRBD1|TRBJ1-4
TGCGCCAGCAGCCTGGGGACAGTCGAAAAACTGTTTTTT
CASSLGTVEKLFF
>-|17|TRBV7-9|TRBD2|TRBJ2-3
TGTGCCAGCAGCCCCTTCGGGCTAGCGGGTAGCACAGATACGCAGTATTTT
CASSPFGLAGSTDTQYF
>-|15|TRBV7-8|TRBD2|TRBJ2-1
TGTGCCAGCAGGCCTCTAGCGGGGGGGCGAAATGAGCAGTTCTTC
CASRPLAGGRNEQFF
>-|15|TRBV6-5|TRBD1|TRBJ1-5
TGTGCCAGCACTACGGGACAGGGAAACAATCAGCCCCAGCATTTT
CASTTGQGNNQPQHF
>once|15|TRBV10-3|TRBD2|TRBJ2-5
TGTGCCAGCGGGACTAGCGGGGGGGCCGGGGAGACCCAGTACTTC
CASGTSGGAGETQYF
>-|15|TRBV3-1/TRBV3-2|-|TRBJ1-2
TGTGCCAGCAGCCAAGATCTAGGATCCGGCTATGGCTACACCTTC
CASSQDLGSGYGYTF
>few|18|TRBV4-2|-|TRBJ1-5
TGTGCCAGCAGCCATCCAAAACGGGGGGAAGGGAGATTACAGCCCCAGCATTTT
CASSHPKRGEGRLQPQHF
>-|18|TRBV7-2|TRBD2|TRBJ2-5
TGTGCCAGCAGCTTTGGACTAGCGGGGGGAAAGTACCAAGAGACCCAGTACTTC
CASSFGLAGGKYQETQYF
>once|17|TRBV6-2/TRBV6-3|TRBD1|TRBJ2-6
TGTGCCAGCAGTTCCGGGACAGGGCAGGCCGGGGCCAACGTCCTGACTTTC
CASSSGTGQAGANVLTF
>-|13|TRBV18|-|TRBJ1-2
TGTGCCAGCTCACAAGGAGACAGGAAAGGCTACACCTTC
CASSQGDRKGYTF
>-|15|TRBV7-9|-|TRBJ2-2
TGTGCCAGCATCCTCCACTCGGGGAGTCCCGGGGAGCTGTTTTTT
CASILHSGSPGELFF
>-|15|TRBV5-1|TRBD2|TRBJ2-7
TGCGCCAGCAGCGGGGGGACTAGCGGGTTTGACGAGCAGTACTTC
CASSGGTSGFDEQYF
>-|14|TRBV3-1/TRBV3-2|TRBD1|TRBJ2-5
TGTGCCAGCAGCCAAGGGACAGGGGTCGAGACCCAGTACTTC
CASSQGTGVETQYF
>-|11|TRBV19|-|TRBJ1-1
TGTGCCAGCTGGTCCGGCACTGAAGCTTTCTTT
CASWSGTEAFF
>-|15|TRBV6-4|-|TRBJ2-2
TGTGCCAGCAGTGAACAGCCTATGAACACCGGGGAGCTGTTTTTT
CASSEQPMNTGELFF
>-|15|TRBV6-5|TRBD1|TRBJ2-7
TGTGCCAGCACTACCGGGACAGGGGTCTCCTACGAGCAGTACTTC
CASTTGTGVSYEQYF
>-|14|TRBV7-9|TRBD2|TRBJ2-3
TGTGCCAGTGATGGACTAGCGGGGCCAGATACGCAGTATTTT
CASDGLAGPDTQYF
>-|14|TRBV2|-|TRBJ2-5
TGTGCCAGCAGTGAAGGGGGCGTCCGGGAGACCCAGTACTTC
CASSEGGVRETQYF
>-|14|TRBV3-1/TRBV3-2|TRBD1|TRBJ2-5
TGTGCCAGCAGCCAAAACAGGGGGGCAGAGACCCAGTACTTC
CASSQNRGAETQYF
>once|13|TRBV7-2|-|TRBJ2-6
TGTGCCAGCCTCCGGTCTGGGGCCAACGTCCTGACTTTC
CASLRSGANVLTF
>-|14|TRBV27|-|TRBJ2-5
TGTGCCAGCAGTTTATCAGGAGGGCACGAGACCCAGTACTTC
CASSLSGGHETQYF
>once|11|TRBV6-2/TRBV6-3|TRBD1|TRBJ2-5
TGTGCCAGCAGCAGGGGGGAGACCCAGTACTTC
CASSRGETQYF
>-|14|TRBV4-1|-|TRBJ2-5
TGCGCCAGCAGCCAAGTTAGTAGACTTGAGACCCAGTACTTC
CASSQVSRLETQYF
>once|15|TRBV19|TRBD1|TRBJ2-3
TGTGCCACCCATTCGACAGGGGTCGGAACAGATACGCAGTATTTT
CATHSTGVGTDTQYF
>-|14|TRBV5-1|-|TRBJ2-3
TGCGCCAGCAGCTTGGGGGGGCAGTCGGATACGCAGTATTTT
CASSLGGQSDTQYF
>-|13|TRBV27|-|TRBJ1-6
TGTGCCAGCAGCGTCCTGGCGGATTCACCCCTCCACTTT
CASSVLADSPLHF
>-|16|TRBV5-1|TRBD1|TRBJ2-2
TGCGCCAGCAGCCCTTGGGGACAGGGGAACACCGGGGAGCTGTTTTTT
CASSPWGQGNTGELFF
>once|16|TRBV11-2|TRBD2|TRBJ2-2
TGTGCCAGCAGATCTCCGGGGGGGGACCGGGCCGGGGAGCTGTTTTTT
CASRSPGGDRAGELFF
>-|12|TRBV6-5|-|TRBJ1-6
TGTGCCAGCAGACGGGATAATTCACCCCTCCACTTT
CASRRDNSPLHF
>-|11|TRBV20-1|-|TRBJ2-1
TGCAGTGTCAACTCGATTGGTGAGCAGTTCTTC
CSVNSIGEQFF
>many|15|TRBV6-1|-|TRBJ2-2
TGTGCCAGCAGTGAAAACAGGGCGAACACCGGGGAGCTGTTTTTT
CASSENRANTGELFF
>-|11|TRBV7-2|-|TRBJ2-1
TGTGCCAGCAGCGAGCGTCATGAGCAGTTCTTC
CASSERHEQFF
>-|12|TRBV24-1|TRBD1|TRBJ1-1
TGTGCCACCAGGGGGACAGGTCTTGAAGCTTTCTTT
CATRGTGLEAFF
>-|16|TRBV24-1|-|TRBJ2-5
TGTGCCACCAGTGATTCTCAGACATATCTCCAAGAGACCCAGTACTTC
CATSDSQTYLQETQYF
>once|18|TRBV9|TRBD2|TRBJ2-1
TGTGCCAGCAGCGTAGGGAGGAGTAGCGGGGGCCTCCACAATGAGCAGTTCTTC
CASSVGRSSGGLHNEQFF
>-|15|TRBV21-1|-|TRBJ2-3
TGTGCCAGCAGCAGAGGCCAGGGGCCCGCAGATACGCAGTATTTT
CASSRGQGPADTQYF
>-|15|TRBV24-1|-|TRBJ1-5
TGTGCCACCAGTGATTTGGACAACGACAATCAGCCCCAGCATTTT
CATSDLDNDNQPQHF
>-|13|TRBV10-3|-|TRBJ2-5
TGTGCCATCAAAGGACAGCCCCAGGAGACCCAGTACTTC
CAIKGQPQETQYF